This T cell receptor beta chain was found in a study of T-cell reconstitution after alpha-beta-depleted transplantation in children. Findings of the study overall: Alpha-beta T cells present about two months after transplant were reported to originate from several hundred expanded graft clones. After one year, T-cell counts and TCRbeta diversity mostly came from new T cells.

With respect to this clonotype: The antigen is undetermined.

J was trimmed by 5 bases and V by 4 bases; bases with no gene match: 11. The CDR3 extends over 17 amino acids. Looked up from germline, CDR1 is SGHRS and CDR2 is YFSETQ. Unique molecular identifiers were incorporated during preparation of the TCRbeta library. TCRdb redid the calling of the PCR reads with MiXCR, one entry per CDR3 protein. Among 900,000 or so distinct CDR3 sequences listed, roughly 15% were seen once. The genes are TRBV5-1 and TRBJ2-3; 12 bases fit TRBD2. This sequence was found in a male patient aged 10 to 17 who had a stem cell transplant for acute lymphoblastic leukemia, so the T cells may come from the graft donor. The starting material was PBMCs, mostly from graft donor cells, obtained 360 days after TCRalphabeta/CD19-depleted stem cell transplant. The CDR3 reads CASSTVASGRAKDTQYF. The CDR3, as DNA: TGCGCCAGCAGCACGGTAGCTAGCGGGAGGGCTAAAGATACGCAGTATTTT.